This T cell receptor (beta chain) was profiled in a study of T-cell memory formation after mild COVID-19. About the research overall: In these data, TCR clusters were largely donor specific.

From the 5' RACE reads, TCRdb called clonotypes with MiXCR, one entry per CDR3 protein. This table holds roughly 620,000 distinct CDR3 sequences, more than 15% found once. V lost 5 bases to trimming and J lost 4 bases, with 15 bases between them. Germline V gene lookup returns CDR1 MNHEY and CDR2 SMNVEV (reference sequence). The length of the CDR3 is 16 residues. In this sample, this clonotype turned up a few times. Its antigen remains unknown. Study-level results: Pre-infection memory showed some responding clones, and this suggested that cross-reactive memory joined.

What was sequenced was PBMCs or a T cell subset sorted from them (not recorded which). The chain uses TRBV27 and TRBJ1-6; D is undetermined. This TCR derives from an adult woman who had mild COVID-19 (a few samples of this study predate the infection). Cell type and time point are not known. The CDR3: CASSAPGGGYNSPLHF. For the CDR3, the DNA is TGTGCCAGCAGTGCCCCGGGCGGAGGGTATAATTCACCCCTCCACTTT.